This T cell receptor beta chain was observed in a study of T cells after yellow fever vaccination. About the research overall: Fractions containing few cells were prepared with SMART-Seq v4 Ultra Low Input. Study-level findings and limits: Clonotypes appearing in both CD4 and CD8 compartments existed, and their share was small. Post-booster repertoires contained most primary-vaccination clones again (around 97% CD4, around 89% CD8).

This clonotype has at least ten counts. Its matching antigen is unknown. TCRdb used MiXCR to reprocess the 5' RACE reads, holding one entry per CDR3 protein. The sample carries hundreds of thousands of distinct CDR3 sequences, roughly 6.2% recorded once. The CDR3 contains 15 residues. Deletions cut 5 bases from V and 3 bases from J, with 15 bases between. CDR1 and CDR2 from the germline V gene are SGHKS and YYEKEE (reference sequence). The source is a man aged 25 to 45 who received the YFV17D yellow fever vaccine. The sequencing here drew on PBMCs, taken 5 days after the yellow fever booster vaccination. This rearrangement joins TRBV5-5 to TRBJ2-1, with unresolved D. The CDR3 protein is CASSSTWVSYNEQFF. CDR3 sequence (DNA): TGTGCCAGCAGTTCCACTTGGGTAAGCTACAATGAGCAGTTCTTC.